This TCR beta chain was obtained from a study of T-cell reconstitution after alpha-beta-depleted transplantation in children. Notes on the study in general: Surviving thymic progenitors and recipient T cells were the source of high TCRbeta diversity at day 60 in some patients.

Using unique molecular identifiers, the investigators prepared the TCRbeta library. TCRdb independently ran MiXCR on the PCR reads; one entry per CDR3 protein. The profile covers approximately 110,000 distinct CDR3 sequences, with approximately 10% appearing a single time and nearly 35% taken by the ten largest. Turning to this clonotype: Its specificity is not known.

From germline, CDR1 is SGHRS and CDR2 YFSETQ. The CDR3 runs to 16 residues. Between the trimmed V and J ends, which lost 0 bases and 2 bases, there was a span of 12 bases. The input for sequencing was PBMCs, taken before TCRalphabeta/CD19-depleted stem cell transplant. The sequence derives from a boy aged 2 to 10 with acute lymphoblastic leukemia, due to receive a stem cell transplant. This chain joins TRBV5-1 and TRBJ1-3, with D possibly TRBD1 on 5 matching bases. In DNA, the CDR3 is TGCGCCAGCAGCTTGGGACGCGGGACGACTGGAAACACCATATATTTT. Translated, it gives CASSLGRGTTGNTIYF.